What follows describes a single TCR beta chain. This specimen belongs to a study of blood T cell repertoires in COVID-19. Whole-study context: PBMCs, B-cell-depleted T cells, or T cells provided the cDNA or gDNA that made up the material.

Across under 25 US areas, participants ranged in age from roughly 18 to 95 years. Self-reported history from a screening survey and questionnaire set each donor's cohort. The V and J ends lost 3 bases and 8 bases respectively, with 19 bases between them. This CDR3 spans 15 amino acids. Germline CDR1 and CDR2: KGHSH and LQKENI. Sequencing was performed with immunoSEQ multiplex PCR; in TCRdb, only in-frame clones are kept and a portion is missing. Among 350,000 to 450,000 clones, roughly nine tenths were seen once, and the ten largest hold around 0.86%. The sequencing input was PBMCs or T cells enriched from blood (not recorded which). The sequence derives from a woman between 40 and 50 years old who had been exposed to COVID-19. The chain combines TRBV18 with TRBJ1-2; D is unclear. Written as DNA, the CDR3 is TGTGCCAGCTCACCGACGGACTCTTGGAGGATCGGCTACACCTTC. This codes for CASSPTDSWRIGYTF.